Each of the 26 T cell receptor beta chains below was sequenced from the same sample in a study of blood T cell repertoires in COVID-19 (dated by TCRdb to 2020 to 2022). The method behind the library was the immunoSEQ multiplex PCR assay. What TCRdb holds here is the immuneACCESS table cut down to in-frame rearrangements. Part of the clones is not present; checked against another copy, under half of the missing clones reflect an unresolved V gene, and the others are unexplained. In this sample the table shows 150,000 to 200,000 clones, about four fifths of which occur a single time. 10% to 15% of the sample lies in the top ten. Sequencing was performed on peripheral blood. These receptors came from a woman at least 80 years old with COVID-19, enrolled during active disease.

CDR3 amino acids: CASSLGGGTEAFF. CDR3 nucleotide sequence: TGTGCCAGCAGCTTAGGAGGTGGCACTGAAGCTTTCTTT. V and J are TRBV7-8 and TRBJ1-1, with D uncertain. The germline CDR1 and CDR2 sequences are SGHVS and FQNEAQ. V lost 1 base to trimming and J lost 4 bases, with 7 bases between them. This CDR3 has 13 residues.

The chain is built from TRBV29-1 and TRBJ2-7; 11 nucleotides line up with TRBD1. CDR3 size: 14 residues. Trimming took 6 bases from V and 3 from J; bases not matched to a gene: 7. Germline V CDR1 and CDR2: SQVTM, ANQGSEA. The CDR3 protein is CSVAAGTGGYEQYF. The CDR3 coding sequence is TGCAGCGTCGCCGCCGGGACAGGGGGCTACGAGCAGTACTTC.

The gene calls are TRBV3-1 (or the pseudogene TRBV3-2) and TRBJ1-4; no clear D gene. The CDR3 is 12 residues long. V lost 2 bases and J lost 12, with 10 bases in between. Germline loops: CDR1 LGHDT, CDR2 YNNKEL (reference sequence). The CDR3 region has the DNA TGTGCCAGCAGCCAATATGGGAGGGAACTGTTTTTT. Protein product: CASSQYGRELFF.

The V call is TRBV18, the J call TRBJ2-3, with D uncertain. CDR1 KGHSH and CDR2 LQKENI come from the germline V gene. The length of the CDR3 is 14 residues. The V end was cut by 0 bases, the J end by 4 bases, with 8 bases between. Here the CDR3 reads CASSPPSLSDTQYF. The CDR3 DNA follows: TGTGCCAGCTCACCACCGTCCCTCTCAGATACGCAGTATTTT.

This clone came up once. The chain is built from TRBV4-3 and TRBJ1-6, with D possibly matching TRBD1 (5 bases). This CDR3 region has 17 residues. Trimming left V 4 bases short and J 4 bases short, with 17 bases between. CDR1 is LGHNA, CDR2 YSLEER, per germline. CDR3 residues: CASSRGTGTGYNSPLHF. CDR3 in DNA: TGCGCCAGCAGCCGGGGCACCGGGACTGGATATAATTCACCCCTCCACTTT.

The chain uses TRBV5-5 and TRBJ2-1, with 10 bases identical to TRBD1. Germline CDR1 SGHKS, CDR2 YYEKEE (reference sequence). Trimming cost V 5 bases and J 2 bases; bases outside gene matches: 4. The CDR3 totals 15 residues. CDR3 bases: TGTGCCAGCAGAAGAGGACAGGGGGCCTACAATGAGCAGTTCTTC. This sequence encodes CASRRGQGAYNEQFF.

The V gene is TRBV19, the J gene TRBJ1-1; D may be TRBD1 (6 bases). This CDR3 contains 14 residues. Germline CDR1 LNHDA, CDR2 SQIVND (reference sequence). V was clipped by 1 base and J by 6 bases, with 12 bases between them. The CDR3 DNA is TGTGCCAGTAGTATAGGGTTAGGGGGGGCTGAAGCTTTCTTT. Protein: CASSIGLGGAEAFF.

Points on this clone: Other DNA sequences of this sample code for an identical CDR3. The chain combines TRBV19 with TRBJ1-1; D ambiguous. The germline V and J ends were trimmed by 3 bases and 0 bases, with 5 bases remaining between them. Looked up from germline, CDR1 is LNHDA and CDR2 is SQIVND (reference sequence). The CDR3 is 13 amino acids. The CDR3 sequence is CASSISVNTEAFF. The DNA of the CDR3 is TGTGCCAGTAGTATCAGTGTGAACACTGAAGCTTTCTTT.

This chain links TRBV11-3 with TRBJ1-1, with 8 bases lining up with TRBD1. CDR1 and CDR2 (germline): SGHNT, YENEEA. V was clipped by 8 bases and J by 7 bases; unmatched bases: 9. The CDR3 covers 13 residues. The CDR3 sequence is CASGGQGRSEAFF. CDR3 nucleotide sequence: TGTGCCAGCGGCGGACAGGGTCGAAGTGAAGCTTTCTTT.

This clone is a singleton in its sample. The rearrangement uses TRBV4-3 and TRBJ2-2; tentatively, D is TRBD2 (5 bases). V gave up 0 bases and J gave up 5 bases, with 13 bases separating them. The CDR3 spans 16 residues. From germline, CDR1 is LGHNA and CDR2 YSLEER. The CDR3 protein is CASSQDLTRRTGELFF. CDR3 DNA sequence: TGCGCCAGCAGCCAAGACTTGACGAGGAGGACCGGGGAGCTGTTTTTT.

This chain connects TRBV7-2 to TRBJ2-3; 14 bases are shared with TRBD2. The V gene's germline CDR1 is SGHTA and CDR2 FQGNSA. V trimming: 5 bases; J trimming: 0 bases; junction bases outside the gene matches: 4. This CDR3 has 17 amino acids. CDR3 region: CASSLGLAGASTDTQYF. For the CDR3, the DNA is TGTGCCAGCAGCCTGGGACTAGCGGGGGCAAGCACAGATACGCAGTATTTT.

The chain has TRBV28 and TRBJ2-5; a weak D match, TRBD2 (6 bases). Trimming took off 8 bases at V and 7 bases at J, with 23 bases between the two ends. The germline gives CDR1 MDHEN, CDR2 SYDVKM. The CDR3 is 15 residues long. Here the CDR3 DNA reads TGTGCCAGCTCCTCCGGGGGAGCTTTCGTGGGGACCCAGTACTTC. Protein product: CASSSGGAFVGTQYF.

The chain links TRBV20-1 to TRBJ2-1, with 7 bases identical to TRBD2. V lost 3 bases, J lost 5 bases, and 7 bases stayed unmatched. Per germline, CDR1 DFQATT and CDR2 SNEGSKA (reference sequence). CDR3 length: 14 amino acids. DNA for the CDR3: TGCAGTGCTAGTCTTCCTAGCGGCCACAATGAGCAGTTCTTC. This encodes CSASLPSGHNEQFF.

The rearrangement links TRBV6-5 to TRBJ1-5, with 10 bases lining up with TRBD1. Per the germline V gene, CDR1 is MNHEY and CDR2 is SVGAGI. The CDR3 is 15 residues long. Trimming removed 4 bases from V and 4 bases from J; junction bases left unmatched: 4. The CDR3 bases are TGTGCCAGCAGTTGGGGACAGGGGTCGAATCAGCCCCAGCATTTT. Protein sequence: CASSWGQGSNQPQHF.

This chain connects TRBV12-3 or TRBV12-4 to TRBJ1-1; D is possibly TRBD1 (6 bases). The CDR3 totals 11 residues. Deletions cut 6 bases from V and 8 bases from J, with 10 bases between. The CDR3, as DNA: TGTGCCAGCAGGATTACAGGGGAAGCTTTCTTT. This codes for CASRITGEAFF.

The rearrangement uses TRBV30 and TRBJ1-4; 8 positions agree with TRBD1. The CDR3 is made up of 13 amino acids. Germline V CDR1 and CDR2: GTSNPN, SVGIG (reference sequence). V lost 3 bases, J lost 8 bases, and 5 bases stayed unmatched. The CDR3 loop reads CAWRGQAVEKLFF. CDR3 DNA: TGTGCCTGGAGGGGACAGGCAGTAGAAAAACTGTTTTTT.

The chain has TRBV28 and TRBJ1-6; no firm D call. Trimming took off 5 bases at V and 3 bases at J, with 17 bases between the two ends. CDR1 and CDR2 (germline): MDHEN, SYDVKM. The CDR3 is made up of 17 amino acids. The DNA for the CDR3 is TGTGCCAGCAGTGGTGGAGGGATCCCGGGCTATAATTCACCCCTCCACTTT. Its translation is CASSGGGIPGYNSPLHF.

The rearrangement joins TRBV5-1 to TRBJ1-1; D remains ambiguous. The germline V gene encodes CDR1 SGHRS and CDR2 YFSETQ. Trimming removed 0 bases at V and 5 bases at J, with 11 bases between. The CDR3 runs 14 residues. DNA of the CDR3: TGCGCCAGCAGCTTGGTTACGACGGGAACTGAAGCTTTCTTT. Translated: CASSLVTTGTEAFF. Together with reference TRBV5-1 and TRBJ1-1, the CDR3 gives the full variable domain: KAGVTQTPRYLIKTRGQQVTLSCSPISGHRSVSWYQQTPGQGLQFLFEYFSETQRNKGNFPGRFSGRQFSNSRSEMNVSTLELGDSALYLCASSLVTTGTEAFFGQGTRLTVV.

The rearrangement uses TRBV9 and TRBJ1-2, with D possibly being TRBD1 (5 bases). The CDR3 covers 15 residues. Deletions cut 4 bases from V and 2 bases from J, with 15 bases between. Germline values: CDR1 SGDLS, CDR2 YYNGEE. The CDR3 region is CASSPRTGVNYGYTF. CDR3 in DNA: TGTGCCAGCAGCCCGCGGACGGGGGTGAACTATGGCTACACCTTC.

The chain joins TRBV4-2 to TRBJ2-7, with TRBD1 matching 12 bases. CDR3 length: 15 residues. The J segment lost 7 bases and the V segment lost 3 bases, leaving 7 bases of the junction unmatched. Germline V gene data show CDR1 as LGHNA and CDR2 as YNFKEQ. The CDR3 DNA reads as TGTGCCAGCAGCCATCCGGGACAGGGGGCTGGGGAGCAGTACTTC. This gives the protein CASSHPGQGAGEQYF.

This rearrangement joins TRBV4-1 to TRBJ1-4, with 7 bases that match TRBD1. After removal of 2 bases from V and 3 bases from J, the junction contained 12 bases not matched to a gene. Germline CDR1 MGHRA, CDR2 YSYEKL. CDR3 length equals 18 residues. Here the CDR3 reads CASSQLGLRDSSNEKLFF. The CDR3 bases are TGCGCCAGCAGCCAACTGGGACTCCGGGACAGTTCTAATGAAAAACTGTTTTTT.

The chain is built from TRBV7-2 and TRBJ1-6, with TRBD1 matching 9 bases. The CDR3 contains 16 residues. Germline-derived CDR1 and CDR2 are SGHTA and FQGNSA. After removal of 5 bases from V and 6 bases from J, the junction contained 8 bases not matched to a gene. CDR3 bases: TGTGCCAGCAGCCCTAACCGGGACAGGGCTAATTCACCCCTCCACTTT. Translated, it gives CASSPNRDRANSPLHF.

The CDR3 here is CASSQSGQGPQYF. The CDR3, as DNA: TGCGCCAGCAGCCAATCCGGACAGGGGCCGCAGTATTTT. The V and J genes are TRBV5-1 and TRBJ2-3; 9 bases match TRBD1. V trimming: 4 bases; J trimming: 10 bases; junction bases outside the gene matches: 7. The CDR3 runs 13 residues. CDR1 SGHRS and CDR2 YFSETQ come from the germline V gene.

This chain links TRBV5-1 with TRBJ1-1, with D perhaps TRBD1 (6 bases). CDR1 SGHRS and CDR2 YFSETQ come from the germline V gene. The CDR3 is 17 residues long. V lost 0 bases, J lost 6 bases, and 21 bases lay in between. This CDR3 is CASSLEGLGGTSAEAFF. Here the CDR3 DNA reads TGCGCCAGCAGCTTGGAGGGCCTAGGGGGTACTAGCGCTGAAGCTTTCTTT.

The CDR3 loop reads CASSKGDLLRDYGYTF. In DNA, the CDR3 is TGTGCCAGCTCTAAAGGCGATTTACTAAGAGACTATGGCTACACCTTC. The chain combines TRBV18 with TRBJ1-2; D unclear. The germline CDR1 and CDR2 sequences are KGHSH and LQKENI. The V and J ends lost 6 bases and 3 bases respectively, with 20 bases between them. This CDR3 has 16 amino acids.

Comments on this clone: The junction does not match germline at one end; this may be a read error. The genes are TRBV3-1 (or the pseudogene TRBV3-2) and TRBJ1-6; D unclear. Germline-derived CDR1 and CDR2 are LGHDT and YNNKEL (reference sequence). The length of the CDR3 is 15 residues. CDR3 DNA: TGTGCCAGCAGTCAAGTTGCAGGTTTTAATTCACCCCTCCACTTT. This codes for CASSQVAGFNSPLHF.